These T cell receptor beta chains were read from a single sample in a study of blood T cell repertoires in COVID-19. Repertoires were generated with immunoSEQ multiplex PCR, while TCRdb's copy carries only in-frame clones and drops some. This sample carries roughly 18,000 clones, 70% to 85% of them seen once, and the ten largest clones take around 5.6%. Sequencing was carried out using peripheral blood. The source of these receptors is a human donor in a cohort sampled during active COVID-19. The CDR3 runs from the conserved cysteine through the conserved F or W.

TRBV6-2/TRBV6-3 CASSYQTSGGSRTQYF
TRBV15 CATSRDSAYGAGGPRTQYF
TRBV6-2/TRBV6-3 CASSYSIAGSGSNTEAFF
TRBV28 CASRADRGPLANYGYTF
TRBV4-3 CASSQEVGTTYNEQFF
TRBV19 CASSIEGGTGGYTF
TRBV19 CASSITPQLQGSKNIQYF
TRBV27 CASTGYGGPSGNTIYF
TRBV21-1 CASSKKGGVRPLSGWDTQYF
TRBV6-4 CASSVGQGASYGYTF
TRBV24-1 CATRPAGFDTGELFF
TRBV20-1 CSASPYGTGGNSPLHF
TRBV28 CASSFSRTGLRGYTF
TRBV10-3 CAIESSYNEQFF
TRBV3-1/TRBV3-2 CASSHGREYQETQYF
TRBV12-1 CASSFLASGRETQYF
TRBV19 CASSIYGDNEKLFF
TRBV6-1 CASSEAGLAGADTQYF
TRBV27 CASSLGLAETDTQYF
TRBV21-1 CASSKVGDREFYEQYF
TRBV27 CASSLFRTRDEQYF
TRBV24-1 CATSDFAGATQETQYF
TRBV2 CASGLGAGEQFF
TRBV2 CASTELLYNEQFF
TRBV10-1 CASSGGTANYEQYF
TRBV7-8 CASSSLLAVYIHPSSYNEQFF
TRBV3-1/TRBV3-2 CASSQDPGVGQPQHF
TRBV15 CATTDRATNEKLFF
TRBV4-1 CASQSREGDAYEQYF
TRBV7-9 CASSLGDRVWNEKLFF
TRBV2 CASSAPGGPREQYF
TRBV3-1/TRBV3-2 CASSGLLNSPLHF
TRBV18 CASSLQGLKNTGELFF
TRBV12-3/TRBV12-4 CASSWGLETQYF
TRBV4-3 CASSQFLSDAGELFF
TRBV6-4 CASRGQGDNSPLHF